Listed here are 11 T cell receptor beta chains from one sample, sequenced in a study of T cell changes during pregnancy in multiple sclerosis. Clones were sequenced by immunoSEQ multiplex PCR, and TCRdb holds only the in-frame ones, with some missing. The table has around 79,000 clones, about 90% seen once. The sequenced sample was CD4+ T cells from peripheral blood mononuclear cells, obtained in the second trimester of pregnancy. These receptor sequences come from a female donor with multiple sclerosis, enrolled in a pregnancy study.

This chain uses TRBV10-3 with TRBJ2-5; possibly TRBD2 for D (5 bases). The CDR3 runs 14 residues. V shed 2 bases and J shed 5 bases, with 12 bases lying between them. Germline V gene sequence: CDR1 ENHRY, CDR2 SYGVKD. CDR3 in amino acids: CAISERKGGETQYF. DNA of the CDR3: TGTGCCATCAGTGAGCGGAAGGGCGGGGAGACCCAGTACTTC.

The V and J genes are TRBV5-6 and TRBJ1-1, with 7 bases that match TRBD1. Trimming at V came to 5 bases and at J to 2 bases, leaving 6 bases not matched to a gene. The CDR3 is 14 amino acids. Germline CDR1 SGHDT, CDR2 YYEEEE. The CDR3 DNA sequence: TGTGCCAGCAGAGAACAGGGGTACAACACTGAAGCTTTCTTT. It yields the protein CASREQGYNTEAFF. The whole variable domain, filled in from reference TRBV5-6 and TRBJ1-1, reads DAGVTQSPTHLIKTRGQQVTLRCSPKSGHDTVSWYQQALGQGPQFIFQYYEEEERQRGNFPDRFSGHQFPNYSSELNVNALLLGDSALYLCASREQGYNTEAFFGQGTRLTVV.

This clone has only one observation. The rearrangement joins TRBV28 to TRBJ2-3, with a tentative D call TRBD2 (6 bases). With 2 bases removed from V and 0 bases from J, the gap between germline ends came to 6 bases. Germline assignment: CDR1 MDHEN and CDR2 SYDVKM. The CDR3 contains 14 residues. CDR3 loop: CASSLAGSTDTQYF. CDR3 bases: TGTGCCAGCAGTTTAGCGGGAAGCACAGATACGCAGTATTTT.

This chain joins TRBV5-1 and TRBJ2-5; tentative D call: TRBD2 (5 bases). The germline V gene has CDR1 SGHRS and CDR2 YFSETQ. The CDR3 is 15 amino acids. V was shortened by 4 bases and J by 2 bases, with 15 bases between the two germline ends. This CDR3 reads CASSPGAAVQETQYF. The DNA for the CDR3 is TGCGCCAGCAGCCCCGGAGCGGCAGTGCAAGAGACCCAGTACTTC. The complete variable domain, with remaining parts taken from reference TRBV5-1 and TRBJ2-5, reads KAGVTQTPRYLIKTRGQQVTLSCSPISGHRSVSWYQQTPGQGLQFLFEYFSETQRNKGNFPGRFSGRQFSNSRSEMNVSTLELGDSALYLCASSPGAAVQETQYFGPGTRLLVL.

This chain links TRBV11-2 with TRBJ2-1, with 7 positions matching TRBD1. Germline V gene lookup returns CDR1 SGHAT and CDR2 FQNNGV. The CDR3 loop spans 13 amino acids. V dropped 6 bases and J dropped 13; count of bases not matched to a gene: 12. The DNA of the CDR3 is TGTGCCAGCAGTTCCGGACAGGCCCTTCTCCAGTTCTTC. Translation gives CASSSGQALLQFF.

The chain employs TRBV11-3 and TRBJ2-7; the D gene is possibly TRBD1 (6 bases). Per the germline V gene, CDR1 is SGHNT and CDR2 is YENEEA. Trimming cost V 5 bases and J 2 bases, with 16 bases left between them. There are 15 residues in the CDR3. The CDR3 loop reads CASSPNTGSTYEQYF. The DNA for the CDR3 is TGTGCCAGCAGCCCAAATACAGGGTCCACCTACGAGCAGTACTTC.

The rearrangement uses TRBV7-3 and TRBJ2-7; 7 nucleotides align to TRBD2. V gave up 1 base and J gave up 2 bases; unmatched junction bases: 5. The CDR3 is 15 residues long. Germline-derived CDR1 and CDR2 are SGHTA and FQGTGA. CDR3 sequence reads: CASSLNAGDAYEQYF. In DNA form, the CDR3 reads TGTGCCAGCAGCTTAAATGCGGGAGACGCCTACGAGCAGTACTTC.

The rearrangement joins TRBV14 to TRBJ1-1; a possible D gene is TRBD1 (6 bases). The CDR3 consists of 14 residues. The germline V gene has CDR1 SGHDN and CDR2 FVKESK. The V and J ends lost 7 bases and 7 bases respectively, with 19 bases between them. The CDR3 DNA is TGTGCCAGCACCAGTACAACCGGGACACTTGAAGCTTTCTTT. This codes for CASTSTTGTLEAFF.

V and J are TRBV5-6 and TRBJ2-1; D is ambiguous. Trimming removed 5 bases at V and 8 bases at J, with 8 bases between. Germline values: CDR1 SGHDT, CDR2 YYEEEE. The CDR3 is made up of 11 amino acids. CDR3 protein: CASSFKYEQFF. The CDR3 nucleotides read TGTGCCAGCAGTTTTAAATATGAGCAGTTCTTC.

The chain employs TRBV12-5 and TRBJ2-1; 7 bases map to TRBD2. Trimming took 7 bases from V and 7 from J; bases not matched to a gene: 10. CDR3 length: 14 amino acids. The germline gives CDR1 LGHNT, CDR2 FRNRAP. CDR3 nucleotides: TGTGCTAGTGCGGTGACGGGGGGATTAAATGAGCAGTTCTTC. This codes for CASAVTGGLNEQFF.

This clone was counted a single time. The chain combines TRBV18 with TRBJ2-7; a possible D gene is TRBD1 (5 bases). CDR3 length: 12 amino acids. CDR1 KGHSH and CDR2 LQKENI come from the germline V gene. V gave up 8 bases and J gave up 2 bases, with 10 bases separating them. The CDR3: CASARQPYEQYF. The CDR3 nucleotides are TGTGCCAGCGCACGACAGCCCTACGAGCAGTACTTC.